The present TCR beta chain was sequenced within a study of blood T cells in healthy people across ages. This clonotype came up once. The junction departs from germline at one end; a sequencing error may be responsible. CDR3 size: 16 residues. Germline V gene lookup returns CDR1 PRHDT and CDR2 FYEKMQ (reference sequence). Then a second PCR, running roughly 7 to 11 cycles, was carried out with a sample-barcoded 5' primer and a J-beta primer mix. Using its own MiXCR run on the 5' RACE reads, TCRdb lists one record per CDR3 protein. The table has some 1.5 million distinct CDR3 sequences, 25% to 30% seen once; the top ten hold less than 9.5%.

The sequenced material came from blood. The origin of this receptor is a woman aged 30 to 39 in good health. This chain uses TRBV13 with TRBJ2-2, with 7 bases identical to TRBD1. As DNA, the CDR3 is TGTGCCAGCAGCCCCCGACAGGGCCTGGACACCGGGGAACTGTTTTTT. As protein: CASSPRQGLDTGELFF.